This TCR beta chain was sequenced for a study of shared clonotypes between healthy human individuals. Study-wide background: Three CD4 naive, three CD4 memory, two CD8 naive and one CD8 memory plate were used per donor.

Turning to this clone: Antigen unknown.

Trimming stripped 8 bases from V and 5 bases from J, with 18 bases between. There are 14 residues in the CDR3. Germline V gene sequence: CDR1 MDHEN, CDR2 SYDVKM. The data were produced by immunoSEQ multiplex PCR, yet TCRdb's version contains in-frame clones alone and is incomplete. The sample shows 1 million to 1.2 million clones, approximately 80% of them seen only once. General observations from the study: Generation probabilities of non-shared clonotypes were lower (relative to those shared by all four donors).

This sequence originates from a young man in good health. Some clones in this sample may be carry-over from other donors' samples. Sequencing was performed on memory CD4+ T cells from PBMCs. Documented subset: CD45RA-negative fraction. The rearrangement uses TRBV28 and TRBJ1-1; the D gene is possibly TRBD1 (5 bases). As DNA, the CDR3 is TGTGCCAGCCTGATAGGGCAGGGAGGAACTGAAGCTTTCTTT. Translating it yields CASLIGQGGTEAFF.